A single sample gave rise to the 4 T cell receptor beta chains below, sequenced in a study of blood T cell repertoires in COVID-19. TCRdb's copy holds only in-frame clones and misses some; the assay was immunoSEQ multiplex PCR. Of almost 100,000 clones listed, 86% are singletons. The sample comprised peripheral blood. These receptors all stem from a man aged 45-60 years with acute or convalescent COVID-19.

The chain employs TRBV7-8 and TRBJ1-6; 9 bases map to TRBD1. The germline V gene encodes CDR1 SGHVS and CDR2 FQNEAQ. The trim removed 1 base at V and 7 bases at J, leaving 5 bases unmatched. The CDR3 is 16 residues long. CDR3 loop: CASSLDVGQGNSPLHF. The CDR3 coding sequence is TGTGCCAGCAGCTTAGACGTGGGACAGGGAAATTCACCCCTCCACTTT. Based on the CDR3 plus reference TRBV7-8 and TRBJ1-6, the full variable domain is GAGVSQSPRYKVAKRGQDVALRCDPISGHVSLFWYQQALGQGPEFLTYFQNEAQLDKSGLPSDRFFAERPEGSVSTLKIQRTQQEDSAVYLCASSLDVGQGNSPLHFGNGTRLTVT.

V gene TRBV30 combines with J gene TRBJ2-7; 7 bases agree with TRBD1. V was clipped by 2 bases and J by 6 bases; unmatched bases: 4. The CDR3 sequence is 12 residues long. Germline V gene sequence: CDR1 GTSNPN, CDR2 SVGIG (reference sequence). CDR3 DNA: TGTGCCTGGAGTACGACAGGGCGCGAGCAGTACTTC. It specifies CAWSTTGREQYF.

This chain uses TRBV4-1 with TRBJ2-5; 8 nucleotides align to TRBD1. Per germline, CDR1 MGHRA and CDR2 YSYEKL. The CDR3 length is 13 residues. Trimming took 4 bases from V and 5 from J; bases not matched to a gene: 3. CDR3 protein: CASSPTGDETQYF. The CDR3 DNA follows: TGCGCCAGCAGCCCGACAGGGGATGAGACCCAGTACTTC.

The rearrangement joins TRBV27 to TRBJ2-3; the D is unclear. The V end was cut by 3 bases, the J end by 4 bases, with 5 bases between. The CDR3 covers 12 residues. Germline CDR1 reads MNHEY; CDR2 reads SMNVEV (reference sequence). CDR3: CASSFPSDTQYF. CDR3 DNA sequence: TGTGCCAGCAGTTTTCCGTCAGATACGCAGTATTTT.